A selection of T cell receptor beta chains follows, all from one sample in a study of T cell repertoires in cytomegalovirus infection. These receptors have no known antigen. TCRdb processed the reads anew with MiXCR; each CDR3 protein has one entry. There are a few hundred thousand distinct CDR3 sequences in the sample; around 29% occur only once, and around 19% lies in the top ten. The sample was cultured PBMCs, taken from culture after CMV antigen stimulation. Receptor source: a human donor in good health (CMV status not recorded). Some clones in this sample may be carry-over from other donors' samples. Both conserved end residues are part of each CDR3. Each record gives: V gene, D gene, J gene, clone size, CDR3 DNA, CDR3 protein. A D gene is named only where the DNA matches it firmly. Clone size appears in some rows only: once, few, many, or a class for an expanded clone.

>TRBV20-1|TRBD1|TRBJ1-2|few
TGCAGTGCTGAGGACGACAGGGGGGAAGGCTACACCTTC
CSAEDDRGEGYTF
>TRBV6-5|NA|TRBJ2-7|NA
TGTGCCAGCAGGGAACGGATATTGGGTTCCTACGAGCAGTACTTC
CASRERILGSYEQYF
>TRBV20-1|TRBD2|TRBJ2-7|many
TGCAGTGCTAGAGATAGGGCTAGCGGGAATCTTAGGGGGTACTTC
CSARDRASGNLRGYF
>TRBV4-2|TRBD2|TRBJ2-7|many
TGTGCCAGCAGCCAAGATCCTAGCGGGAGGGCCGGCTACGAGCAGTACTTC
CASSQDPSGRAGYEQYF
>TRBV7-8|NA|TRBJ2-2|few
TGTGCCAGCAGCCCCCTCTTAAACCTGGGGGAGCTGTTTTTT
CASSPLLNLGELFF
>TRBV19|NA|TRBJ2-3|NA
TGTGCCAGTAGTGAAAGACGATCAGATACGCAGTATTTT
CASSERRSDTQYF
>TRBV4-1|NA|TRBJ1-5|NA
TGCGCCAGCAGCCACCCCGGAGGCAACAATCAGCCCCAGCATTTT
CASSHPGGNNQPQHF
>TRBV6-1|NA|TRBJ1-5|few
TGTGCCAGCAGTCTAGCAGACAGGCCTTCCCCCAATCAGCCCCAGCATTTT
CASSLADRPSPNQPQHF
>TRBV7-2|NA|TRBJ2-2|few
TGTGCCAGCACCCCTCCCGGTAGTTTAATAACCGGGGAGCTGTTTTTT
CASTPPGSLITGELFF
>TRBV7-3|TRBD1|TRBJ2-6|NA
TGTGCCAGCAGCTTACTTACAGGGGGCGGTGGGGCCAACGTCCTGACTTTC
CASSLLTGGGGANVLTF
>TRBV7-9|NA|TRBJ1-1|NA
TGTGCCAGCAGGGCATTAGAAACCGGGGGCGTCACTGAAGCTTTCTTT
CASRALETGGVTEAFF
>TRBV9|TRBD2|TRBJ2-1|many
TGTGCCAGCAGCGGGAATAGCGGGGGGCGCAATGAGCAGTTCTTC
CASSGNSGGRNEQFF
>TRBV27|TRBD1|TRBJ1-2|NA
TGTGCCAGCAGGTCACCGGGACAGGGTTATGGCTACACCTTC
CASRSPGQGYGYTF
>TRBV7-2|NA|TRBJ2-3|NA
TGTGCCAGCAGCTTAACCCAGGGGATAGCGCAGTATTTT
CASSLTQGIAQYF
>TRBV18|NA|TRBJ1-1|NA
TGTGCCAGCTCATCAACCGCCGTGAGGGGTGAAGCTTTCTTT
CASSSTAVRGEAFF
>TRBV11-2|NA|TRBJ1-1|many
TGTGCCAGCAGCTTCCTTGCTTCGGGGGTTGGCACTGAAGCTTTCTTT
CASSFLASGVGTEAFF
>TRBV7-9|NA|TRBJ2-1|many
TGTGCCAGCAGCCCGGACGGAGGCTCCTACAATGAGCAGTTCTTC
CASSPDGGSYNEQFF
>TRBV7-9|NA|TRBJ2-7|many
TGTGCCAGCAGCGGACAGATGACCGCCTACGAGCAGTACTTC
CASSGQMTAYEQYF
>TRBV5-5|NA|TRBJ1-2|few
TGTGCCAGCAGCTCGGCCGAGACAGGACCCCGCTATGGCTACACCTTC
CASSSAETGPRYGYTF
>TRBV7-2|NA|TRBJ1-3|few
TGTGCCAGCAGCTTAGATGGGTACTCTGGAAACACCATATATTTT
CASSLDGYSGNTIYF
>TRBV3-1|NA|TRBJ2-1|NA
TGTGCCAGCAGCCTTTACGTGGTCTTGGGATACAATGAGCAGTTCTTC
CASSLYVVLGYNEQFF
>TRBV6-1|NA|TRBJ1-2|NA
TGTGCCAGCAGTGAAGACTGGCAGGGGTCGGGTGGCTACACCTTC
CASSEDWQGSGGYTF
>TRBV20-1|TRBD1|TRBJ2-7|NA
TGCAGTGCTAGCGACCCTGGACAGGTGCTCAACGAGCAGTACTTC
CSASDPGQVLNEQYF
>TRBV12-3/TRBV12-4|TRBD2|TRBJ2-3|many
TGTGCCAGCAGTCTGGGACTAGATAGCACAGATACGCAGTATTTT
CASSLGLDSTDTQYF
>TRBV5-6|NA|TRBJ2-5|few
TGTGCCAGCAGCACAGGGGGGACTAGAGAGACCCAGTACTTC
CASSTGGTRETQYF
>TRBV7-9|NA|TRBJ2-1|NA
TGTGCCAGCAGCCCTATAGACAGGCAGGGGAGCCATCATGAGCAGTTCTTC
CASSPIDRQGSHHEQFF
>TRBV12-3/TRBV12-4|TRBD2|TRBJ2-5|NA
TGTGCCAGCAGGACTAGCGGGGGGGCCGGGGCCCAGTACTTC
CASRTSGGAGAQYF
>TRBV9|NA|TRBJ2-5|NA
TGTGCCAGCAGCTTACCCGACAGGCAAGAGACCCAGTACTTC
CASSLPDRQETQYF
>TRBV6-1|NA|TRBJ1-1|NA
TGTGCCAGCAGTGAAGCGATAAGTTGGGATGAAGCTTTCTTT
CASSEAISWDEAFF
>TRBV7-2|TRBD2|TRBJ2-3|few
TGTGCCAGCAGCTTAGGACTAGCGGGACGCACAGATACGCAGTATTTT
CASSLGLAGRTDTQYF
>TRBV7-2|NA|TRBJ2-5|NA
TGTGCCAGCAGCGCCTCTGCTGTCGGAGAGACCCAGTACTTC
CASSASAVGETQYF
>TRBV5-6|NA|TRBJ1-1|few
TGTGCCAGCAGCCTCAGGGTGGGACCTGAAGCTTTCTTT
CASSLRVGPEAFF
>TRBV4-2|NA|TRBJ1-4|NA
TGTGCCAGCAGCCAGGTCACAGGAACTAATGAAAAACTGTTTTTT
CASSQVTGTNEKLFF
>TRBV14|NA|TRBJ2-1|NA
TGTGCCAGCACCTCAAGTCCCCAAGCATTCGGTGAGCAGTTCTTC
CASTSSPQAFGEQFF
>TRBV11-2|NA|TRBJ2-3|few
TGTGCCAGCAGCTTAGATAGCAGCGGAGGATTCACAGATACGCAGTATTTT
CASSLDSSGGFTDTQYF
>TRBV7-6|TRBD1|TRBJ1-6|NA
TGTGCCAGCAGCACCGGAGGGACAGGGGGTCGTTCACCCCTCCACTTT
CASSTGGTGGRSPLHF
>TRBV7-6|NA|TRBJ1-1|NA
TGTGCCAGCAGCTTAGAAGTCACAAACACTGAAGCTTTCTTT
CASSLEVTNTEAFF
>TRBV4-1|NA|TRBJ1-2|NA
TGCGCCAGCAGCCAAGTCCGCCTGGCGACCTATGGCTACACCTTC
CASSQVRLATYGYTF
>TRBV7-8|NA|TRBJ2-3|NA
TGTGCCAGCAGCTCCCGGGACGGCACAGATACGCAGTATTTT
CASSSRDGTDTQYF
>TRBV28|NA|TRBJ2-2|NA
TGTGCCAGCATCAACAGGAACACCGGGGAGCTGTTTTTT
CASINRNTGELFF
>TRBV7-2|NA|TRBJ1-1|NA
TGTGCCAGCAGCTTAGAGTTGCCTGAAGCTTTCTTT
CASSLELPEAFF
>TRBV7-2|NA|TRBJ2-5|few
TGTGCCAGCAGCCGACCCTTTAAGGCGGGCCAAGAGACCCAGTACTTC
CASSRPFKAGQETQYF
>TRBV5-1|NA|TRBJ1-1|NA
TGCGCCAGCCGACTAACAGGGCAGCCTGAAGCTTTCTTT
CASRLTGQPEAFF
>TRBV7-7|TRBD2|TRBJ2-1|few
TGTGCCAGCAGCTTAGGGGTAGCGGGGGCCAATGAGCAGTTCTTC
CASSLGVAGANEQFF
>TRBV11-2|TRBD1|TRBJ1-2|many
TGTGCCAGCAGCTTAGATTACAGGGGTGGGAACTATGGCTACACCTTC
CASSLDYRGGNYGYTF
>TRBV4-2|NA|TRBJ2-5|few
TGTGCCAGCAGCCAAGATGGTAAACTACGGGGAGAGACCCAGTACTTC
CASSQDGKLRGETQYF
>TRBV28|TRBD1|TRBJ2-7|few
TGTGCCAGCAGTTTATCAGGGGGCGGTAAGCAGTACTTC
CASSLSGGGKQYF
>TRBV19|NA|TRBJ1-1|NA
TGTGCCAGTAGCACTCTCTTGGGGGCTGAAGCTTTCTTT
CASSTLLGAEAFF
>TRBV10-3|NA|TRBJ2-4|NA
TGTGCCATCAGCCAGACCGGGACAACGTCCAAAAACATTCAGTACTTC
CAISQTGTTSKNIQYF
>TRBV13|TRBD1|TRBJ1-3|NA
TGTGCCAGCAGCTCGGACAGGGGGCGAGGAAACACCATATATTTT
CASSSDRGRGNTIYF
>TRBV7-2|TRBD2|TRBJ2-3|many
TGTGCCAGCAGCCACAGCGGGAAAGGCACAGATACGCAGTATTTT
CASSHSGKGTDTQYF
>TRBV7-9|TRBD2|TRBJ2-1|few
TGTGCCAGCAGCCCAAGCGGGAGAATCCACAATGAGCAGTTCTTC
CASSPSGRIHNEQFF
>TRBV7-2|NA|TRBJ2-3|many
TGTGCCAGCAGCTCCCCATTCAGGGCGAATACGCAGTATTTT
CASSSPFRANTQYF
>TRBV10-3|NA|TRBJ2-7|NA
TGTGCCATCAGTGAGTCCGCAAGGGGTCGTTACGAGCAGTACTTC
CAISESARGRYEQYF
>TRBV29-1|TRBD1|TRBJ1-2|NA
TGCAGCGTTGAAGTCAGCCAGCCGGACAGGACTTCCTATGGCTACACCTTC
CSVEVSQPDRTSYGYTF
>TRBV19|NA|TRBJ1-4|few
TGTGCCAGTAGTATGCGGACGAGGGGTGGAAGTGAAAAACTGTTTTTT
CASSMRTRGGSEKLFF
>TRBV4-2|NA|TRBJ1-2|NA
TGTGCCAGCAGCCAAGATTTGAGTGACTATGGCTACACCTTC
CASSQDLSDYGYTF
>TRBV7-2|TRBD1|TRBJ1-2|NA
TGTGCCAGCAGCTTAACGGGGACAGGGTCCCGCGGCTACACCTTC
CASSLTGTGSRGYTF
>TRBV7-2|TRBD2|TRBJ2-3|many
TGTGCCAGCAGTCGGACTAGCGGGAGCGGCAGCACAGATACGCAGTATTTT
CASSRTSGSGSTDTQYF
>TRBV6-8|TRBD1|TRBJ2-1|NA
TGTGCCACCCGAAGGACAGGGGGATCCTACAATGAGCAGTTCTTC
CATRRTGGSYNEQFF